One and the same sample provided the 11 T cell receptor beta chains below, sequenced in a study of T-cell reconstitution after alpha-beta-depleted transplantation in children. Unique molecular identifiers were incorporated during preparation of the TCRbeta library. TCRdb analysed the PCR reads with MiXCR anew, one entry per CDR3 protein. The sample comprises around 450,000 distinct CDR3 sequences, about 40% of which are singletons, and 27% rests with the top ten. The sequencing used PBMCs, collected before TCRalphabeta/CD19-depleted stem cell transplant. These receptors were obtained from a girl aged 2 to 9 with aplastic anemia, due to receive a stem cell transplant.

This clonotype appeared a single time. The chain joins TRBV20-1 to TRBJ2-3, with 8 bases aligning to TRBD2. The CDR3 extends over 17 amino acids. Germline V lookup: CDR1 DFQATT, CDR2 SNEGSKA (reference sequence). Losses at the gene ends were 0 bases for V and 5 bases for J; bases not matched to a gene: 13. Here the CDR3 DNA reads TGCAGTGCTAGAGATCTGGGCGGGGGGCTGGGAGGAGATACGCAGTATTTT. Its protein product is CSARDLGGGLGGDTQYF.

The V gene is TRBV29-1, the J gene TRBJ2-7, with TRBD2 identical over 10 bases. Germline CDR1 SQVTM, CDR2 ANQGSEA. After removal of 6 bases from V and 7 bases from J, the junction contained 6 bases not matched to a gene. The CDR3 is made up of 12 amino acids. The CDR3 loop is CSVHSGGGEQYF. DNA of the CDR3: TGCAGCGTACACAGCGGGGGGGGAGAGCAGTACTTC.

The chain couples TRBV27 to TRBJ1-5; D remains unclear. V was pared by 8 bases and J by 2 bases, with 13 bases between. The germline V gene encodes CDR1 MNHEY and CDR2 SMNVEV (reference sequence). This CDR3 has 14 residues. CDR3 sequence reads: CASRNTWGNQPQHF. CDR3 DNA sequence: TGTGCCAGCCGGAACACTTGGGGCAATCAGCCCCAGCATTTT.

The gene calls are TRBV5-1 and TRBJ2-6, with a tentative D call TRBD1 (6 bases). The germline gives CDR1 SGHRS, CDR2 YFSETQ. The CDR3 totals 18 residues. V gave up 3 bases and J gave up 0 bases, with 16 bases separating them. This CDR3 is CASSSATGLLSGANVLTF. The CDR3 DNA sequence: TGCGCCAGCAGCTCGGCGACAGGCCTCCTCTCTGGGGCCAACGTCCTGACTTTC.

CDR3 sequence: CSVFGAGGQETQYF. CDR3 DNA: TGCAGCGTTTTCGGGGCGGGGGGCCAAGAGACCCAGTACTTC. This sequence joins TRBV29-1 and TRBJ2-5; 8 nucleotides line up with TRBD2. With 5 bases clipped from V and 1 base from J, the junction kept 6 bases outside the gene matches. The CDR3 loop spans 14 amino acids. From germline, CDR1 is SQVTM and CDR2 ANQGSEA. The variable domain in full, with the rest retrieved from reference TRBV29-1 and TRBJ2-5, is SAVISQKPSRDICQRGTSLTIQCQVDSQVTMMFWYRQQPGQSLTLIATANQGSEATYESGFVIDKFPISRPNLTFSTLTVSNMSPEDSSIYLCSVFGAGGQETQYFGPGTRLLVL.

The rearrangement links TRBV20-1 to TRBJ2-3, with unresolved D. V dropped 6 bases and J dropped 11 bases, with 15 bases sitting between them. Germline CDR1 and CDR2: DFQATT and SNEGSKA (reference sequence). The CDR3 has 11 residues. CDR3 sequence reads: CSAPGALEQYF. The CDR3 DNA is TGCAGTGCCCCCGGAGCTCTGGAGCAGTATTTT.

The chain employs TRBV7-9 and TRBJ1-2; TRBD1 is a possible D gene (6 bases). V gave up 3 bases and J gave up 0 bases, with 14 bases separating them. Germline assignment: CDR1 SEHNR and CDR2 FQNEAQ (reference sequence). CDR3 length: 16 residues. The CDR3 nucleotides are TGTGCCAGCAGCTTCCTGCGACAGGAGGCTAACTATGGCTACACCTTC. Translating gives CASSFLRQEANYGYTF. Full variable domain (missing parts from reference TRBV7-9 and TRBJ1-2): DTGVSQNPRHKITKRGQNVTFRCDPISEHNRLYWYRQTLGQGPEFLTYFQNEAQLEKSRLLSDRFSAERPKGSFSTLEIQRTEQGDSAMYLCASSFLRQEANYGYTFGSGTRLTVV.

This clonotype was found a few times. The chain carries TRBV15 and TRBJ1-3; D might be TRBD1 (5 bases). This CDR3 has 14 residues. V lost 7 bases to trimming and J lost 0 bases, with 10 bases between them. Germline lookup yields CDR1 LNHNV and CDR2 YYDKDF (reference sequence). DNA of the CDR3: TGTGCCACCAACCAGGGATACTCTGGAAACACCATATATTTT. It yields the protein CATNQGYSGNTIYF. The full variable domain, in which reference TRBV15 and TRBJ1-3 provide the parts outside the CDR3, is DAMVIQNPRYQVTQFGKPVTLSCSQTLNHNVMYWYQQKSSQAPKLLFHYYDKDFNNEADTPDNFQSRRPNTSFCFLDIRSPGLGDTAMYLCATNQGYSGNTIYFGEGSWLTVV.

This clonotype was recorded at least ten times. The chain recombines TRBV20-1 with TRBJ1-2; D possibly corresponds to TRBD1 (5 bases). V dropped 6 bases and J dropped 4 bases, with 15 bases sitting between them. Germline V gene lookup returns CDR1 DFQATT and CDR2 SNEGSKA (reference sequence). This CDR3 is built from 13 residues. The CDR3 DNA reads TGCAGTGCCCCGGGGGGATTTGTCTATGGCTACACCTTC. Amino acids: CSAPGGFVYGYTF.

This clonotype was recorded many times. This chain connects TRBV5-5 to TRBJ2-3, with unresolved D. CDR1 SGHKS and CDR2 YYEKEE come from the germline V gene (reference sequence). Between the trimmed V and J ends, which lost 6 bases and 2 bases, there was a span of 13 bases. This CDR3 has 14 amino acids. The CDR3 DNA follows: TGTGCCAGCATCCTAAGGTGGAACACAGATACGCAGTATTTT. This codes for CASILRWNTDTQYF.

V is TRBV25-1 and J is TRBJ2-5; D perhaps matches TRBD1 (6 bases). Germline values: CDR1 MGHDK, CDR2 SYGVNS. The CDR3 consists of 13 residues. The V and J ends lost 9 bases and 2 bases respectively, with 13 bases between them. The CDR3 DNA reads TGTGCCAGGTTAGGACAGCCACAAGAGACCCAGTACTTC. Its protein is CARLGQPQETQYF. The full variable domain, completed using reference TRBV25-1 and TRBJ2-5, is EADIYQTPRYLVIGTGKKITLECSQTMGHDKMYWYQQDPGMELHLIHYSYGVNSTEKGDLSSESTVSRIRTEHFPLTLESARPSHTSQYLCARLGQPQETQYFGPGTRLLVL.